This paragraph covers one TCR beta chain sequence. Recruits, aged roughly 18 to 95 years, lived in approximately 26 US areas. Cohorts were based on clinical histories the participants reported. This sample stems from a study of blood T cell repertoires in COVID-19. Study-wide context: The samples span acute and convalescent COVID-19 from the United States, Italy and Spain.

Under the authors' procedure: Nucleated cell counts were estimated from reference gene primer amplification. Method: immunoSEQ multiplex PCR; TCRdb's copy keeps in-frame clones and lacks some. V and J calls plus clone size are reproduced from that table; the DNA served to infer D and trimming. Of some 250,000 clones in the sample, around 86% were seen once. V shed 2 bases and J 3 bases; nucleotides not matched to a gene: 3. The CDR3 is made up of 15 amino acids. In germline, CDR1 is LGHNA, CDR2 YNFKEQ. The chain carries TRBV4-2 and TRBJ1-3; 8 bases fit TRBD1. Sequencing was carried out using PBMCs or T cells enriched from blood (not recorded which). The receptor was derived from a woman aged 40 to 50 with acute COVID-19. The CDR3, as DNA: TGTGCCAGCAGCCAAAAGACAGGGGTTGGAAACACCATATATTTT. Amino acids: CASSQKTGVGNTIYF.